This TCR beta chain was documented in a study of shared clonotypes between healthy human individuals. The repertoire was sequenced with immunoSEQ multiplex PCR; TCRdb's copy has only in-frame clones and lacks some. Among 2 million to 3 million clones listed, more than 85% were seen once. The sequence was collected from a man younger than 35 in good health. Some clones in this sample may be carry-over from other donors' samples. The sequenced sample was naive CD4+ T cells from PBMCs. Subset defined: CD45RA+ positively selected.

The CDR3 loop reads CASSLRFGAFGYTF. CDR3 in DNA: TGTGCCAGCAGCCTCCGGTTTGGTGCGTTTGGCTACACCTTC. The rearrangement links TRBV5-5 to TRBJ1-2; D ambiguous. This CDR3 has 14 residues. The germline gives CDR1 SGHKS, CDR2 YYEKEE (reference sequence). The V gene lost 4 bases and the J gene lost 7 bases, with 17 bases spanning the gap.